The 24 T cell receptor delta chains below come from one sample, sequenced in a study of γδ T cells in repeated Plasmodium falciparum infection. TCRdb re-processed the multiplex PCR reads using CATT. The table lists about 50,000 delta-chain clones, about 1.9% of them singletons. Bulk repertoires came from Vgamma9/Vdelta2+ or Vdelta2-negative gammadelta T cells flow-sorted from PBMC. Sequenced sample: gamma-delta T cells from blood. Every receptor here comes from a pool of human donors (malaria-infected and uninfected, not separated).

With respect to this clone: The mismatch at residue 13 between this DNA's translation and the TCRdb protein of a much larger clone likely reflects a read error; the protein shown is translated from the DNA. The gene calls are TRDV1 and TRDJ1, with 8 bases matching TRDD3. Assignment of the J gene here rests on matching the DNA to germline, because TCRdb gives none. The CDR3 consists of 21 residues. V lost 1 base and J lost 4; bases outside the gene matches: 23. The germline V gene encodes CDR1 TSWWSYY and CDR2 QGS. The CDR3 loop is CALGEQSYRVLGGTRIDKLIF. The CDR3 DNA sequence: TGTGCTCTTGGGGAACAATCCTACCGAGTACTGGGGGGTACGCGTATCGATAAACTCATCTTT.

There are many counts of this clone. TCRdb attributes to this sequence the protein of a much larger clone, which differs from the DNA translation at residue 15; a read error is likely, and the protein displayed is translated from the DNA. Other DNA sequences in this sample translate to the same CDR3. The V gene was identified as TRDV2, while no J gene was called; the table's D call, TRDD3, was not checked against the DNA. CDR1 GEAIGNYY and CDR2 EKD come from the germline V gene. This CDR3 region has 18 residues. This CDR3 is CACDPVLGDTRETDNLIF. CDR3 sequence (DNA): TGTGCCTGTGACCCGGTACTGGGGGATACAAGAGAGACCGATAACCTCATCTTT.

The chain links TRDV2 to TRDJ1, with D maybe TRDD2 (5 bases). In the absence of a J gene in TCRdb, the DNA was matched to germline to assign it here. Germline-derived CDR1 and CDR2 are GEAIGNYY and EKD. There are 18 residues in the CDR3. V lost 0 bases and J 8 bases, leaving 27 bases between the germline ends. CDR3 DNA sequence: TGTGCCTGTGACACCGGTTCCTTACTGAGGGAGCAAAAAGAGAAACTCATCTTT. Amino acids: CACDTGSLLREQKEKLIF.

Notes on this clone: This likely came from a read error, as a far larger clone is one base away. At the DNA level, this CDR3 is encoded by other sequences in the same sample as well. This chain joins TRDV1 and TRDJ1; 8 bases map to TRDD3. The J gene, left out of TCRdb, was set here by checking the DNA against germline. The CDR3 has 22 residues. Germline lookup yields CDR1 TSWWSYY and CDR2 QGS. For the CDR3, the DNA is TGTGCTCTCGGGGAACTACCGGTCTACCGCGAGTACTGGGGGCCAACCCTCGATAAACTCATCTTT. This translates into CALGELPVYREYWGPTLDKLIF.

Regarding this clone: A read error likely explains why the TCRdb protein, taken from a much larger clone, differs from this DNA's translation at residue 8; the protein shown is translated from the DNA. V and J are TRDV1 and TRDJ1, with 11 bases lining up with TRDD3. The J gene, left out of TCRdb, was set here by checking the DNA against germline. The CDR3 is 21 amino acids. In germline, CDR1 is TSWWSYY, CDR2 QGS. V dropped 1 base and J dropped 3; count of bases not matched to a gene: 19. The chain's CDR3 is CALGEQSPYWGIVGPSDKLIF. The CDR3 bases are TGTGCTCTTGGGGAACAGAGCCCTTACTGGGGGATAGTGGGTCCTTCCGATAAACTCATCTTT.

About this clone: TCRdb records a much larger clone's protein for this DNA, with a difference at residue 18 that likely arises from a read error; the protein given is the translation of the DNA. The CDR3 spells CALGVPFLRRGWGTRYTGKLIF. The CDR3 coding sequence is TGTGCTCTTGGGGTTCCCTTCCTCCGTCGGGGCTGGGGGACCCGATACACCGGTAAACTCATCTTT. The rearrangement links TRDV1 to TRDJ1, with D perhaps TRDD3 (8 bases). Here the J gene came from matching the DNA to germline, since TCRdb omits it. The germline V gene has CDR1 TSWWSYY and CDR2 QGS. The CDR3 is 22 amino acids.

Many counts were recorded for this clone. This DNA translates differently at residue 3 from the TCRdb protein, which is that of a much larger clone; a read error is likely, and the protein shown is the DNA's own translation. The chain recombines TRDV3 with TRDJ1; 10 bases line up with TRDD3. The CDR3 is made up of 21 amino acids. The germline V gene has CDR1 TVYSNPD and CDR2 GDNSRS (reference sequence). Losses at the gene ends were 5 bases for V and 8 bases for J; bases not matched to a gene: 35. The CDR3 region is CALQTPFLFLSPWGILGKLIF. The CDR3 nucleotides read TGTGCCCTCCAAACTCCCTTCCTCTTCCTTTCGCCTTGGGGGATACTAGGGAAACTCATCTTT.

With regard to this clone: This likely stems from a read error, as it lies one base from a far larger clone. This CDR3 is also generated by other DNA sequences in the sample. V usage is TRDV1 and J usage is TRDJ3, with TRDD3 matching 8 bases. Because TCRdb records no J gene, it was assigned here through a match of the DNA to germline. With V trimmed by 1 base and J by 0 bases, 20 bases remained unmatched. Germline CDR1 is TSWWSYY and CDR2 is QGS. This CDR3 is 24 amino acids long. CDR3 in amino acids: CALGEPVLQTGGQINSWDTRQMFF. The CDR3 DNA follows: TGTGCTCTTGGGGAACCGGTCCTTCAGACTGGGGGCCAGATCAACTCCTGGGACACCCGACAGATGTTTTTC.

This clone occurred a few times. The TCRdb protein comes from a much larger clone and disagrees with this DNA's translation at residue 18, likely due to a read error; the protein given here is derived from the DNA. The CDR3 nucleotides read TGTGCCTGTGACACGATATTACTGGGGGATACGCGGGCTTACACCGATAAACCCATCTTT. It encodes CACDTILLGDTRAYTDKPIF. No J gene call was made, and the V gene is TRDV2; TRDD3 was called by the table and not checked on the DNA. Germline-derived CDR1 and CDR2 are GEAIGNYY and EKD. The CDR3 has 20 residues.

On this clone: The amino acid sequence in TCRdb belongs to a much larger clone and departs from this DNA's translation at residue 16, likely a sequencing read error; the sequence shown is translated from the DNA. The chain has TRDV1 and TRDJ2; 8 nucleotides align to TRDD3. TCRdb gives no J gene; it was assigned here by matching the DNA to germline. CDR3 length: 20 residues. Looked up from germline, CDR1 is TSWWSYY and CDR2 is QGS. Trimming at V came to 5 bases and at J to 9 bases, leaving 26 bases not matched to a gene. CDR3 residues: CALGNRIPYWGPRGATQLFF. DNA for the CDR3: TGTGCTCTTGGGAATCGTATCCCGTACTGGGGGCCCCGAGGGGCAACACAACTCTTCTTT.

This clone was counted at least ten times. A far larger clone lies a single base away; this is likely a read error. This sequence joins TRDV1 and TRDJ1; D might be TRDD3 (5 bases). The CDR3 consists of 11 residues. Trimming pared 1 base from V and 10 bases from J, leaving 7 bases between. Per the germline V gene, CDR1 is TSWWSYY and CDR2 is QGS. DNA of the CDR3: TGTGCTCTTGGGGAACGGGGGGGACTCATCTTT. This translates into CALGERGGLIF.

There are a few counts of this clone. The TCRdb protein comes from a much larger clone and disagrees with this DNA's translation at residue 8, likely due to a read error; the protein given here is derived from the DNA. This chain connects TRDV3 to TRDJ1, with a tentative D call TRDD2 (8 bases). TCRdb is silent on the J gene; assignment here came from matching the DNA to germline. V gave up 2 bases and J gave up 8 bases, with 48 bases separating them. This CDR3 spans 23 amino acids. Germline values: CDR1 TVYSNPD, CDR2 GDNSRS (reference sequence). For the CDR3, the DNA is TGTGCCTTTCTTACCCCCGGGCCGACCAACTTCCTACTGAGTACTGGGGTGACCTCCAAACTCATCTTT. Residues: CAFLTPGPTNFLLSTGVTSKLIF.

Regarding this clone: The likely explanation is a read error, given a far larger clone one base away. Because the CDR3's place on the DNA is in doubt, the DNA is left out and the CDR3 is given as listed by TCRdb. Other DNA sequences in this specimen translate into the identical CDR3. V gene assignment gives TRDV1, but the J gene was left uncalled; TRDD3 was called by the table and not checked on the DNA. Germline loops: CDR1 TSWWSYY, CDR2 QGS. The CDR3 length is 23 residues, termini included. CDR3 amino acids: CALGAPYEFLLWGIGAYTDKLIF.

Turning to this clone: TCRdb's entry gives the protein of a much larger clone, which mismatches this DNA's translation at residue 7, likely from a read error; the protein reported here is translated from the DNA. V and J are TRDV3 and TRDJ1; the match to TRDD3 covers 9 bases. TCRdb supplies no J gene; here it was assigned by aligning the nucleotide sequence to germline. The V segment lost 4 bases and the J segment 3 bases; nucleotides outside the gene matches: 3. The CDR3 runs to 12 residues. Germline V lookup: CDR1 TVYSNPD, CDR2 GDNSRS (reference sequence). In DNA, the CDR3 is TGTGCCTCCCGGGGATACGCCGATAAACTCATCTTT. This codes for CASRGYADKLIF.

In this sample, this clone turned up many times. The protein in TCRdb stems from a much larger clone and differs at residue 5 from this DNA's translation, likely a read error; here the protein is translated from the DNA. The V call is TRDV3, the J call TRDJ1; 9 nucleotides match TRDD3. The ends lost 0 bases at V and 3 bases at J; junction bases unmatched: 17. This CDR3 is built from 18 residues. CDR1 and CDR2 from the germline V gene are TVYSNPD and GDNSRS (reference sequence). DNA of the CDR3: TGTGCCTTTAGGCGCCTCCCGCCGTGGGGGATAGTTTCCGATAAACTCATCTTT. Translation gives CAFRRLPPWGIVSDKLIF.

This clone was found a few times. TCRdb's listed protein matches a much larger clone and diverges from this DNA's translation at residue 5, likely through a read error; the protein shown comes from the DNA. The CDR3 DNA follows: TGTGCCTTTGCCGTCCCCCCTAACACCGATAAACTCATCTTT. Its protein product is CAFAVPPNTDKLIF. The chain uses TRDV3 and TRDJ1; D remains ambiguous. Because TCRdb records no J gene, it was assigned here through a match of the DNA to germline. The CDR3 is made up of 14 amino acids. V dropped 2 bases and J dropped 0 bases, with 13 bases sitting between them. Looked up from germline, CDR1 is TVYSNPD and CDR2 is GDNSRS (reference sequence).

The table lists this clone with a few counts. The TCRdb record carries a much larger clone's protein, which differs from this DNA's translation at residue 24; a read error is the likely cause, and the protein listed here is the DNA translation. The V gene is TRDV1, the J gene TRDJ1, with TRDD3 matching over 12 bases. In the absence of a J gene in TCRdb, the DNA was matched to germline to assign it here. Germline V gene data show CDR1 as TSWWSYY and CDR2 as QGS. The CDR3 runs to 27 residues. The CDR3 DNA follows: TGTGCTCTTGGGGACCCCCGGTCCGGCCTTCCCACGTACTTCTACTGGGGGATACTGACAGGTTCCGATAGACTCATCTTT. This encodes CALGDPRSGLPTYFYWGILTGSDRLIF.

This clone has only a few counts. A read error is likely here: a far larger clone is one base away. At the DNA level, this CDR3 is encoded by other sequences in the same sample as well. The CDR3, as DNA: TGTGCTCAAAGGTTAAGGACTGGGGGACCCTACACAGATAAACTCATCTTT. Residues: CAQRLRTGGPYTDKLIF. V is TRDV3 and J is TRDJ1; 9 bases map to TRDD3. The J gene is not listed in TCRdb, so it was assigned here from a DNA match to germline. The CDR3 runs 17 residues. Germline V lookup: CDR1 TVYSNPD, CDR2 GDNSRS (reference sequence). Full variable domain (outside the CDR3, taken from reference TRDV3 and TRDJ1): CDKVTQSSPDQTVASGSEVVLLCTYDTVYSNPDLFWYRIRPDYSFQFVFYGDNSRSEGADFTQGRFSVKHILTQKAFHLVISPVRTEDSATYYCAQRLRTGGPYTDKLIFGKGTRVTVEP.

This clone occurred a few times. A far larger clone is a single base away, which makes a read error likely. This CDR3 is also generated by other DNA sequences in the sample. V gene TRDV3 combines with J gene TRDJ1; 11 bases are shared with TRDD3. No J gene was available from TCRdb, and it was assigned here by a germline match of the DNA. V lost 1 base, J lost 2 bases, and 24 bases stayed unmatched. CDR3 length equals 21 residues. Germline values: CDR1 TVYSNPD, CDR2 GDNSRS (reference sequence). The CDR3 DNA is TGTGCCTTTACCTACCCCTCCTACTGGGGGATAGCATCCTTGTATACCGATAAACTCATCTTT. It specifies CAFTYPSYWGIASLYTDKLIF.

This clone has more than one count but fewer than ten. TCRdb attributes to this sequence the protein of a much larger clone, which differs from the DNA translation at residue 5; a read error is likely, and the protein displayed is translated from the DNA. This chain links TRDV2 with TRDJ1; TRDD3 matches at 7 bases. TCRdb gives no J gene; it was assigned here by matching the DNA to germline. Trimming took 3 bases from V and 1 from J; bases not matched to a gene: 10. This CDR3 region has 16 residues. Germline CDR1 and CDR2: GEAIGNYY and EKD. The CDR3 coding sequence is TGTGCCTGTGACGCCGACTGGGGCCCCCCCACCGATAAACTCATCTTT. Its translation is CACDADWGPPTDKLIF.

Only a few counts were recorded for this clone. TCRdb has a much larger clone's protein, which differs at residue 15 from the translation of this DNA, likely because of a read error; what is shown is the protein translated from the DNA. CDR3 DNA: TGTGCTCTTGGGACCGCTCCCAAAATGCCGCGTGATAGGGCATTCGGGACCGATAAACTCATCTTT. Its translation is CALGTAPKMPRDRAFGTDKLIF. This chain links TRDV1 with TRDJ1; D is unresolved. V lost 5 bases to trimming and J lost 2 bases, with 36 bases between them. This CDR3 has 22 amino acids. Germline V gene data show CDR1 as TSWWSYY and CDR2 as QGS.

Remarks on this clone: TCRdb's entry gives the protein of a much larger clone, which mismatches this DNA's translation at residue 14, likely from a read error; the protein reported here is translated from the DNA. The chain carries TRDV2 and TRDJ3; TRDD3 matches at 9 bases. The J gene was missing in TCRdb and was found by matching the end of the DNA to germline. The length of the CDR3 is 19 residues. Germline V gives CDR1 GEAIGNYY, CDR2 EKD. The CDR3 nucleotides are TGTGCCTGTGACTCCGTGGGGGATAGGAGCTCCTGGGACCCCCGACAGATGTTTTTC. Its translation is CACDSVGDRSSWDPRQMFF.

There are a few counts of this clone. The protein held in TCRdb is that of a much larger clone and does not match this DNA's translation at residue 16, likely because of a read error; the protein shown is translated from the DNA. This chain links TRDV1 with TRDJ1; 8 bases align to TRDD3. No J segment appears in TCRdb, so it was assigned here by matching the sequence to germline. V was clipped by 0 bases and J by 1 base; unmatched bases: 28. CDR3 length: 24 amino acids. Germline V gives CDR1 TSWWSYY, CDR2 QGS. CDR3 in DNA: TGTGCTCTTGGGGAACTCCGATCCTACGACGCCGTACTGGGGGCTACTCCTTTCACCGATAAACTCATCTTT. Translated, it gives CALGELRSYDAVLGATPFTDKLIF.

Only a few counts were recorded for this clone. A far larger clone is one nucleotide away, so this likely arose from a read error. Other DNA sequences in this sample translate to the same CDR3. The J segment was not called; the V segment is TRDV3; the D segment call TRDD3 is taken from the table without a DNA check. This CDR3 is built from 18 residues. Germline V gene lookup returns CDR1 TVYSNPD and CDR2 GDNSRS (reference sequence). CDR3 region: CAFGGLYWGIRKTDKLIF. The CDR3 DNA reads as TGTGCCTTTGGAGGGCTTTACTGGGGGATACGAAAAACCGATAAACTCATTTTT.